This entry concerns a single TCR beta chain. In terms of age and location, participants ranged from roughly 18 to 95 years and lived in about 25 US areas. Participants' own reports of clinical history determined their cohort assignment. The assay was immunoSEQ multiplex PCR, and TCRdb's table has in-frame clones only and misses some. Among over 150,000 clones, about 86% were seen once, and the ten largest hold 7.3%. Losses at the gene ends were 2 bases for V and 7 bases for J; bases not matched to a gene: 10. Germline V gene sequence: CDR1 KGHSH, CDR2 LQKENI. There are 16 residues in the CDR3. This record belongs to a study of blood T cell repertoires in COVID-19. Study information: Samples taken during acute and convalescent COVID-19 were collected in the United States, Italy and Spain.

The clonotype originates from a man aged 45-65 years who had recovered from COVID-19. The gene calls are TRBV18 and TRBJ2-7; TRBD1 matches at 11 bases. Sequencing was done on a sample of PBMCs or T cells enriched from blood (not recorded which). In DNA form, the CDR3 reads TGTGCCAGCTCACCAAGAGGACAGGGGGCAGGCTGGGAGCAGTACTTC. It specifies CASSPRGQGAGWEQYF.